This T cell receptor beta chain came from a study of blood T cell repertoires in COVID-19. Study summary: PBMCs, B-cell-depleted T cells, or T cells were the source of the cDNA or gDNA that made up the material.

As handled by the study authors: Estimated nucleated cell counts came from reference gene primer amplification. This table comes from immunoSEQ multiplex PCR, and its TCRdb copy is limited to in-frame clones, with some not included. The DNA was the basis for D and trimming; V, J and clone size are from that table. Of a few hundred thousand clones in the sample, less than 85% are singletons; the top ten hold under 20%. Cohort allocation depended upon clinical history that participants reported. The germline V gene encodes CDR1 MDHEN and CDR2 SYDVKM. Trimming shortened V by 4 bases and J by 0 bases, and 13 bases separated the two germline ends. The CDR3 extends over 16 amino acids.

The sequence was obtained from a man aged 40-50 years who had recovered from COVID-19. The sample was PBMCs or T cells enriched from blood (not recorded which). The J gene is TRBJ2-1, the V gene TRBV28; tentative D call: TRBD2 (6 bases). The CDR3 DNA reads TGTGCCAGCAGTTCGTCTAGCGCCAGCTCCTACAATGAGCAGTTCTTC. This sequence encodes CASSSSSASSYNEQFF.